This TCR beta chain comes out of a study of blood T cell repertoires in COVID-19. V gave up 0 bases and J gave up 4 bases, with 10 bases separating them. This CDR3 spans 15 amino acids. Germline CDR1 is LGHNA and CDR2 is YNFKEQ. This table comes from immunoSEQ multiplex PCR, and its TCRdb copy is limited to in-frame clones, with some not included. The data show under 250,000 clones, 80% to 90% seen once. The V call is TRBV4-2, the J call TRBJ2-1, with D possibly being TRBD2 (6 bases). This TCR was recovered from a woman between 50 and 59 years old with acute or convalescent COVID-19. The sequenced sample was peripheral blood. The CDR3 DNA sequence: TGTGCCAGCAGCCAAGATCGAGCGGGTTACAATGAGCAGTTCTTC. Encoded protein: CASSQDRAGYNEQFF.